The clone carrying this TCR beta chain was counted a few times. Its antigen is currently unknown. This record belongs to a study of T cells after yellow fever vaccination. Trimming took 2 bases from V and 4 from J; bases not matched to a gene: 2. There are 15 residues in the CDR3. Per germline, CDR1 LGHDT and CDR2 YNNKEL (reference sequence). General study results and limits: Abundant clonotypes from the bulk population could have been carried over as contaminants into FACS-sorted repertoires.

MiXCR, applied by TCRdb to the 5' RACE reads, yields one record per CDR3 protein. The sample carries hundreds of thousands of distinct CDR3 sequences, about 17% recorded once. This chain joins TRBV3-1 and TRBJ2-2; TRBD2 matches 9 bases. This clonotype originated in a young man who received the YFV17D yellow fever vaccine. The sequenced sample was PBMCs, obtained before the yellow fever booster vaccination. Written as DNA, the CDR3 is TGTGCCAGCAGCCAAAGACTAGCGGCCACCGGGGAGCTGTTTTTT. It translates to CASSQRLAATGELFF.